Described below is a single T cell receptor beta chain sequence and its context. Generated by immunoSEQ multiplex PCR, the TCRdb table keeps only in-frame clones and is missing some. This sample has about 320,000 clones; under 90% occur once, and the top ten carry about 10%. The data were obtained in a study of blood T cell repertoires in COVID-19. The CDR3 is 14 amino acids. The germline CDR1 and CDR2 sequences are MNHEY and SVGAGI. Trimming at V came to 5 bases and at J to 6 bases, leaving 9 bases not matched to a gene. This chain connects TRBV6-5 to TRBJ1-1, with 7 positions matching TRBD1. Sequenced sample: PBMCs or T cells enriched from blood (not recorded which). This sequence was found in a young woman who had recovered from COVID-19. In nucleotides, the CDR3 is TGTGCCAGCAGTCTACAGGGGTTAAGGTCTGAAGCTTTCTTT. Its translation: CASSLQGLRSEAFF.